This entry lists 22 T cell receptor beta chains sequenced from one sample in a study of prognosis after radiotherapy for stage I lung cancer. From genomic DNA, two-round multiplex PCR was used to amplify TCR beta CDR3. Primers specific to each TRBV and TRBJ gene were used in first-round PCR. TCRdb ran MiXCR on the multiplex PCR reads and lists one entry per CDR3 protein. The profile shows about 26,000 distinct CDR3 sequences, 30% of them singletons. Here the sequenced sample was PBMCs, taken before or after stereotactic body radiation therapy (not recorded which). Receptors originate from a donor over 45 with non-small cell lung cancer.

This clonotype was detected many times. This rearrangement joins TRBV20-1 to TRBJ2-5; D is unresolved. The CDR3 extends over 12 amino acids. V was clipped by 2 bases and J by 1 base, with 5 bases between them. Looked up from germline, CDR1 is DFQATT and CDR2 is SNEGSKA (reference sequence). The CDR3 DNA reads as TGCAGTGCTAGATACGGCCAAGAGACCCAGTACTTC. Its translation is CSARYGQETQYF.

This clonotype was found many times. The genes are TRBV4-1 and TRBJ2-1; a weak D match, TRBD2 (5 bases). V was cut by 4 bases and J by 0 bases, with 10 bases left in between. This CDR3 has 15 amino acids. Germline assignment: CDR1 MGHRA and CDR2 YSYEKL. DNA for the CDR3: TGCGCCAGCAGCCCCTATGAGGGCTCCTACAATGAGCAGTTCTTC. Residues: CASSPYEGSYNEQFF.

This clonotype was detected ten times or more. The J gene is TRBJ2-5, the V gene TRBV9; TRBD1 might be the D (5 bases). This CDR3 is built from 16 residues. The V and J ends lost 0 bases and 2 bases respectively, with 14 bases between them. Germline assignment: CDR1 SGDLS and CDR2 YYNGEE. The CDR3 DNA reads TGTGCCAGCAGCGTAGCAGGGCAGTTGATTCAAGAGACCCAGTACTTC. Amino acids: CASSVAGQLIQETQYF.

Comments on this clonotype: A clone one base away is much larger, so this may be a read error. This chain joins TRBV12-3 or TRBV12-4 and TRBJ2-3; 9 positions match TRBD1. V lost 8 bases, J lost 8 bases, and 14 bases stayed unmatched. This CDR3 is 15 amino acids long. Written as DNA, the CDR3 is TGTGCCAGCGTTAAGACAGGGGGGAACGCAGGTACGCAGTATTTT. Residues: CASVKTGGNAGTQYF.

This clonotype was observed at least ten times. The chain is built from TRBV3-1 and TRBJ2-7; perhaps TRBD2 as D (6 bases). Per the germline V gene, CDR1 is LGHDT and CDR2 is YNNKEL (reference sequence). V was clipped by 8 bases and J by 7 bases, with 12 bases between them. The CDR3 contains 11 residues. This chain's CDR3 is CASRRGGEQYF. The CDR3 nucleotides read TGTGCCAGCCGCCGTGGAGGGGAGCAGTACTTC.

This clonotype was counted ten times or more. CDR3 loop: CASSYGGGTEAFF. For the CDR3, the DNA is TGTGCCAGCAGTTACGGGGGGGGCACTGAAGCTTTCTTT. The chain is built from TRBV6-5 and TRBJ1-1; tentatively, D is TRBD1 (5 bases). The germline CDR1 and CDR2 sequences are MNHEY and SVGAGI. V shed 2 bases and J shed 4 bases, with 8 bases lying between them. The CDR3 is 13 amino acids.

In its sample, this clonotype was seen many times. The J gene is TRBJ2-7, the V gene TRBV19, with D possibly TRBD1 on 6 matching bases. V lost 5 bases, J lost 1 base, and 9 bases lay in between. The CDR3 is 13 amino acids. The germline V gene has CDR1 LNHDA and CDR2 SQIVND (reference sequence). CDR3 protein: CASSSGQSYEQYF. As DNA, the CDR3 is TGTGCCAGTAGTTCCGGACAGTCCTACGAGCAGTACTTC.

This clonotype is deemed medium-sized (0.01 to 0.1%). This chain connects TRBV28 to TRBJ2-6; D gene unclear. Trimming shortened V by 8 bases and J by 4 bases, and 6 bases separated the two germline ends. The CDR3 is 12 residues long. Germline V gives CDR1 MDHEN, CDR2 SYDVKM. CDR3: CASGSGANVLTF. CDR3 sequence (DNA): TGTGCCAGCGGGTCCGGGGCCAACGTCCTGACTTTC. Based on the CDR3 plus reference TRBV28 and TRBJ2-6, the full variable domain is DVKVTQSSRYLVKRTGEKVFLECVQDMDHENMFWYRQDPGLGLRLIYFSYDVKMKEKGDIPEGYSVSREKKERFSLILESASTNQTSMYLCASGSGANVLTFGAGSRLTVL.

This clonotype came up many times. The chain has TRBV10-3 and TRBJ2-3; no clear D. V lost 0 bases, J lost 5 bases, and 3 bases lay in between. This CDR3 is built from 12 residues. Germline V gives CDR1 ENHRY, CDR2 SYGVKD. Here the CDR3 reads CAISESGDTQYF. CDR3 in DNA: TGTGCCATCAGTGAGTCGGGAGATACGCAGTATTTT.

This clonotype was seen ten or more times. DNA of the CDR3: TGTGCCAGCAGCGTAGCGGCCGCGAATAATTCACCCCTCCACTTT. Translation gives CASSVAAANNSPLHF. This sequence joins TRBV9 and TRBJ1-6, with D uncertain. CDR1 and CDR2 from the germline V gene are SGDLS and YYNGEE. The CDR3 has 15 amino acids. Trimming stripped 0 bases from V and 5 bases from J, with 9 bases between.

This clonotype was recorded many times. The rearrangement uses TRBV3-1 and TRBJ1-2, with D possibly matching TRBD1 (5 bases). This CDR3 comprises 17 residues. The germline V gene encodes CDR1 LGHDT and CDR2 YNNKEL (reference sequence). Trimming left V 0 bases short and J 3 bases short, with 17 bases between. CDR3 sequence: CASSQEGWYRLDYGYTF. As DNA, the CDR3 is TGTGCCAGCAGCCAAGAAGGATGGTACAGGCTTGACTATGGCTACACCTTC.

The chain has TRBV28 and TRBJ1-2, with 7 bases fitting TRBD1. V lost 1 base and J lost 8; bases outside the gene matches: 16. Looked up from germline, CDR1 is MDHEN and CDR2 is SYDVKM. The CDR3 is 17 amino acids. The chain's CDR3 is CASSLFGGADRVGGYTF. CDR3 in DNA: TGTGCCAGCAGTTTATTTGGGGGGGCCGACAGGGTAGGCGGCTACACCTTC.

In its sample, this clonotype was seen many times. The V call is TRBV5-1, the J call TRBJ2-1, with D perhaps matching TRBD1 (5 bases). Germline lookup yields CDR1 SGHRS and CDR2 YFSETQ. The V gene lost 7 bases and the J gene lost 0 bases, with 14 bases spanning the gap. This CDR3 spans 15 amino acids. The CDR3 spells CASQPPGLSYNEQFF. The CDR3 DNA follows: TGCGCCAGCCAACCTCCAGGGCTCTCCTACAATGAGCAGTTCTTC.

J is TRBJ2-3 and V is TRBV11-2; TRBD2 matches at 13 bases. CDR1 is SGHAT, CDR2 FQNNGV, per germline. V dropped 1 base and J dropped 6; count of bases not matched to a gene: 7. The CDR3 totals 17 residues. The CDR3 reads CASSLALLAGGEDTQYF. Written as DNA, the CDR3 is TGTGCCAGCAGCTTAGCTTTACTAGCGGGAGGGGAGGATACGCAGTATTTT.

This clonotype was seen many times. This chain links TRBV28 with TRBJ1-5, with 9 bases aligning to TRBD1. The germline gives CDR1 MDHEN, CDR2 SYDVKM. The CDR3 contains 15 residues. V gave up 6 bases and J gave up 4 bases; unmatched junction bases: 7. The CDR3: CASRKQGARNQPQHF. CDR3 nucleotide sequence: TGTGCCAGCAGGAAACAGGGGGCGCGGAATCAGCCCCAGCATTTT.

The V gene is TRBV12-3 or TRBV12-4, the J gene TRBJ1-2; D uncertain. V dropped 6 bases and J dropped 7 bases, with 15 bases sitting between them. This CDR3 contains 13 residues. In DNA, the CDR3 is TGTGCCAGCAGAACCCAGGTTGGGGTTGGCTACACCTTC. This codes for CASRTQVGVGYTF.

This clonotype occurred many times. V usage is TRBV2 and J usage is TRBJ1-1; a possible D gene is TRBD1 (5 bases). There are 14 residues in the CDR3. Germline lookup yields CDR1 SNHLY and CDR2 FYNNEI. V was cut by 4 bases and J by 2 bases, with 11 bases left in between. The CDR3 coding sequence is TGTGCCAGCAGTGCATACAGGAGTAACACTGAAGCTTTCTTT. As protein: CASSAYRSNTEAFF.

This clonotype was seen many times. The CDR3 spells CAQQRREEETQYF. The CDR3 DNA reads as TGTGCGCAGCAGAGGCGGGAGGAAGAGACCCAGTACTTC. V gene TRBV2 combines with J gene TRBJ2-5, with TRBD2 identical over 8 bases. The germline gives CDR1 SNHLY, CDR2 FYNNEI. This CDR3 has 13 residues.

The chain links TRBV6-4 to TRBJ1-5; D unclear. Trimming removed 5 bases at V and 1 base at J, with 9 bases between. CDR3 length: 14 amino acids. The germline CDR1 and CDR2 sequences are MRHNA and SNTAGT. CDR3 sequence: CASSLRGSNQPQHF. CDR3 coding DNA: TGTGCCAGCAGTTTACGGGGAAGCAATCAGCCCCAGCATTTT.

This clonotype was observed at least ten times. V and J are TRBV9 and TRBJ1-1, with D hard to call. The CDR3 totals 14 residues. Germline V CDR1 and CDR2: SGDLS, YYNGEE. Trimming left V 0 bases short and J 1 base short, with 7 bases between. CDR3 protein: CASSVGPENTEAFF. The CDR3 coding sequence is TGTGCCAGCAGCGTAGGGCCAGAGAACACTGAAGCTTTCTTT.

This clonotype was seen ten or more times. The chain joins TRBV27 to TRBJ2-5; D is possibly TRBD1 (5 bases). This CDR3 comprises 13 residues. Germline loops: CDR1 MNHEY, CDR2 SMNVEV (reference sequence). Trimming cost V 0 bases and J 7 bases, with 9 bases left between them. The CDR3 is CASSLSQGWTQYF. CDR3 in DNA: TGTGCCAGCAGTTTATCGCAGGGATGGACCCAGTACTTC.

In DNA, the CDR3 is TGTGCCAGCATGCAGCCCGGAAGGTACGAGCAGTACTTC. The encoded protein is CASMQPGRYEQYF. The chain is built from TRBV6-2 or TRBV6-3 and TRBJ2-7; D is uncertain. V gave up 7 bases and J gave up 4 bases, with 14 bases separating them. In germline, CDR1 is MNHEY, CDR2 SVGEGT. The CDR3 extends over 13 amino acids.